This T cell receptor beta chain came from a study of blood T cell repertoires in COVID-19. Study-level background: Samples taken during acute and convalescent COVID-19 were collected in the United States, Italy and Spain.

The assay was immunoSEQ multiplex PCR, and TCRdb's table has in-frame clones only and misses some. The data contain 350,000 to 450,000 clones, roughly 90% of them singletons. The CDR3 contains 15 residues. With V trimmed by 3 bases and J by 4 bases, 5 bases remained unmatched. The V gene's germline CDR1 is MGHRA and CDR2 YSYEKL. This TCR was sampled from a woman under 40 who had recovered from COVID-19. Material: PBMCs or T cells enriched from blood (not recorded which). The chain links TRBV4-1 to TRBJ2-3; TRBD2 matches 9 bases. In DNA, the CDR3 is TGCGCCAGCAGCCACCGTAGCGGGAGCCCAGATACGCAGTATTTT. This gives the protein CASSHRSGSPDTQYF.